One and the same sample provided the 21 T cell receptor beta chains below, sequenced in a study of tumor-infiltrating lymphocytes in glioblastoma multiforme. Multiple V-beta primers and a C-beta primer amplified TCRB from RNA. TCRdb called the multiplex PCR reads again in MiXCR, with one record for every CDR3 protein. The sample holds approximately 30,000 distinct CDR3 sequences, around 60% seen once. Sequencing was carried out using brain tumor tissue. All receptors derive from a male donor with glioblastoma.

About this clonotype: One junction end disagrees with the germline gene, perhaps due to a read error. The V and J genes are TRBV20-1 and TRBJ2-1; 8 positions match TRBD2. This CDR3 has 17 residues. CDR1 and CDR2 from the germline V gene are DFQATT and SNEGSKA (reference sequence). The CDR3 protein is CSARDAGGLGSYNEQFF. The CDR3 DNA follows: TGCAGCGCTAGAGATGCGGGAGGCCTTGGCTCCTACAATGAGCAGTTCTTC.

Comments on this clonotype: The CDR3 end shows no conserved phenylalanine or tryptophan, and so a read error is likely. The chain has TRBV6-5 and TRBJ2-7; 8 positions agree with TRBD1. This CDR3 is 14 amino acids long. The germline V gene has CDR1 MNHEY and CDR2 SVGAGI. The CDR3 DNA is TGTGCCAGCAGCTCCGACAGGGGCTCCTACGGGCAGTACTCC. This encodes CASSSDRGSYGQYS.

This chain uses TRBV10-2 with TRBJ1-5; the match to TRBD1 covers 8 bases. This CDR3 has 14 residues. V shed 9 bases, J shed 5 bases, and the junction held 9 bases outside the gene matches. Germline V gives CDR1 WSHSY, CDR2 SAAADI. The CDR3: CARPLATGDQPQHF. In DNA form, the CDR3 reads TGCGCCAGACCCTTGGCGACAGGGGATCAGCCCCAGCATTTT.

The rearrangement joins TRBV4-1 to TRBJ2-5; D is unclear. Trimming removed 1 base from V and 5 bases from J, with 17 bases in between. Germline loops: CDR1 MGHRA, CDR2 YSYEKL. CDR3 length equals 16 residues. The CDR3 loop reads CASSQVIVGDRETQYF. DNA of the CDR3: TGCGCCAGCAGCCAAGTTATTGTAGGAGATCGGGAGACCCAGTACTTC.

This chain joins TRBV11-2 and TRBJ2-5; 8 nucleotides agree with TRBD2. Germline-derived CDR1 and CDR2 are SGHAT and FQNNGV. V shed 1 base and J 2 bases; nucleotides not matched to a gene: 9. The CDR3 has 17 residues. The DNA of the CDR3 is TGTGCCAGCAGCTTAGGGTTCTCGGGAGGGCCACAAGAGACCCAGTACTTC. It yields the protein CASSLGFSGGPQETQYF.

In the case of this clonotype: A read error may produce the germline difference seen at one junction end. V usage is TRBV4-2 and J usage is TRBJ1-1, with 7 bases fitting TRBD1. The germline gives CDR1 LGHNA, CDR2 YNFKEQ. The CDR3 sequence is 13 residues long. For the CDR3, the DNA is TGTGCCAACAGCCAGGGTACCGACAGGGTAACTTTCTTT. Encoded protein: CANSQGTDRVTFF.

The CDR3 DNA sequence: TGCACTGCGCCCGGACGTAGCGGAGACCTCCTCGGGTACGAGCAGTACTTC. Translating it yields CTAPGRSGDLLGYEQYF. The J gene is TRBJ2-7, the V gene TRBV20-1; D may be TRBD2 (6 bases). Germline CDR1 reads DFQATT; CDR2 reads SNEGSKA (reference sequence). This CDR3 is 17 amino acids long.

Concerning this clonotype: A read error may produce the germline difference seen at one junction end. V usage is TRBV5-1 and J usage is TRBJ1-1, with 9 bases lining up with TRBD1. The CDR3 covers 11 residues. The germline V gene has CDR1 SGHRS and CDR2 YFSETQ. CDR3 nucleotides: TGCGCCAGCAACTTCCATCGGGACAGGGTATTT. Translated, it gives CASNFHRDRVF.

In regard to this clonotype: One base away lies a much larger clone, so this may be a sequencing read error. The CDR3: CDSSGGQGIVYKQYF. The CDR3 region has the DNA TGTGACAGCAGCGGAGGACAGGGGATTGTCTACAAGCAGTACTTC. The chain combines TRBV5-4 with TRBJ2-7; 9 bases are shared with TRBD1. Germline values: CDR1 SGHNT, CDR2 YYREEE (reference sequence). The CDR3 extends over 15 amino acids.

The rearrangement uses TRBV6-5 and TRBJ1-2; TRBD1 is a possible D gene (6 bases). Germline V gene lookup returns CDR1 MNHEY and CDR2 SVGAGI. The CDR3 extends over 13 amino acids. V lost 4 bases, J lost 8 bases, and 14 bases lay in between. CDR3 DNA sequence: TGTGCCAGCAGTTGCGACGGGGGGCGCGGCTACACCTTC. This sequence encodes CASSCDGGRGYTF.

Concerning this clonotype itself: At one end, the junction sequence differs from germline, possibly due to a read error. CDR3 residues: CVSSFTQGATYEQYF. The CDR3 bases are TGTGTCAGCAGCTTTACCCAGGGTGCCACCTACGAGCAGTACTTC. V usage is TRBV5-4 and J usage is TRBJ2-7, with a possible D match to TRBD1 (5 bases). The CDR3 length is 15 residues. Germline V gene data show CDR1 as SGHNT and CDR2 as YYREEE (reference sequence).

A word on this clonotype: An end of the junction differs from the germline gene, which may be a read error. This chain joins TRBV12-3 or TRBV12-4 and TRBJ2-3; 9 nucleotides align to TRBD2. The CDR3 sequence is 14 residues long. The CDR3 sequence is CASSPLTSGDAQYF. The CDR3 DNA is TGTGCCAGCAGTCCCTTGACTAGCGGAGATGCGCAGTATTTT.

J is TRBJ2-1 and V is TRBV4-1; 8 bases align to TRBD2. The CDR3 length is 17 residues. J was trimmed by 5 bases and V by 5 bases; bases with no gene match: 14. Germline CDR1 reads MGHRA; CDR2 reads YSYEKL. Here the CDR3 DNA reads TGCGCCAGCAGCAATGTAATCTTAGCGGGGAAGGACAATGAGCAGTTCTTC. Translating it yields CASSNVILAGKDNEQFF.

This clonotype occurred once. The rearrangement uses TRBV27 and TRBJ2-3; 8 positions match TRBD2. The length of the CDR3 is 22 residues. The germline V gene has CDR1 MNHEY and CDR2 SMNVEV (reference sequence). Trimming cost V 5 bases and J 0 bases; bases outside gene matches: 25. CDR3 in DNA: TGTGCCAGCAGTCCCCAGGAGCGGGGGCCCACTTTATCACTTACTAGCACAGATACGCAGTATTTT. It codes for CASSPQERGPTLSLTSTDTQYF.

Concerning this clonotype: Relative to the germline gene, one junction end is altered; a read error may explain this. DNA for the CDR3: TGCATTGCTAGAAGTGAGGCAGGGCTGTATGAGCAGTTCTTC. This gives the protein CIARSEAGLYEQFF. The rearrangement links TRBV20-1 to TRBJ2-1; weak D call: TRBD1 (5 bases). This CDR3 is built from 14 residues. CDR1 DFQATT and CDR2 SNEGSKA come from the germline V gene (reference sequence).

A note on this clonotype: Given a much more abundant clone one base away, this may be a read error. The rearrangement uses TRBV7-8 and TRBJ2-1, with unresolved D. The CDR3 sequence is 13 residues long. Germline lookup yields CDR1 SGHVS and CDR2 FQNEAQ. The CDR3 reads CASSLQEYNEKFF. The CDR3 region has the DNA TGTGCCAGCAGCTTACAGGAGTACAATGAGAAGTTCTTC.

Remarks on this clonotype: This likely comes from a read error, as the CDR3 has no conserved phenylalanine or tryptophan at its end. This chain links TRBV20-1 with TRBJ1-2; 8 nucleotides align to TRBD1. The junction had 9 bases not matched to a gene; V was cut back by 8 bases and J by 4 bases. Germline V gene data show CDR1 as DFQATT and CDR2 as SNEGSKA (reference sequence). There are 13 residues in the CDR3. CDR3 amino acids: CSYQGQGGYGYTL. Written as DNA, the CDR3 is TGCAGTTACCAAGGACAGGGAGGCTATGGCTACACCCTC.

As to this clonotype: Sequence at one end of the junction differs from germline and may be a read error. The genes are TRBV20-1 and TRBJ2-4; 10 nucleotides match TRBD1. The CDR3 length is 19 residues. Germline-derived CDR1 and CDR2 are DFQATT and SNEGSKA (reference sequence). In DNA, the CDR3 is TGCAGCTCTAGAGACCCGGACAGGGGGATTCGGAAAGCCAAAAGCATTCAGTACTTC. Translation gives CSSRDPDRGIRKAKSIQYF.

This chain uses TRBV11-2 with TRBJ2-7; weak D call: TRBD2 (5 bases). Germline CDR1 SGHAT, CDR2 FQNNGV. This CDR3 spans 15 amino acids. The DNA of the CDR3 is TGTAACAGCTGCTTCTCTAGCCTAGCACTATACGAGCAGTACTTC. Translation: CNSCFSSLALYEQYF.

The V gene is TRBV29-1, the J gene TRBJ2-7; 7 nucleotides match TRBD1. Germline V CDR1 and CDR2: SQVTM, ANQGSEA. The CDR3 spans 14 residues. V was pared by 6 bases and J by 3 bases, with 11 bases of the junction left unmatched. DNA of the CDR3: TGCAGCGTAGGTATTGGACAGGCCTACTACGAGCAGTACTTC. Protein sequence: CSVGIGQAYYEQYF.

This clonotype appeared a single time. Given the absence of the conserved phenylalanine or tryptophan at the CDR3 end, a read error is likely. The CDR3 loop is CASSHPTLGITKQFL. For the CDR3, the DNA is TGTGCCAGCAGCCATCCGACTCTAGGTATTACGAAGCAGTTCTTA. This rearrangement joins TRBV14 to TRBJ2-1; D remains unclear. This CDR3 has 15 residues. Germline CDR1 and CDR2: SGHDN and FVKESK. V was cut by 3 bases and J by 11 bases, with 20 bases left in between.